Sequencing of this T cell receptor beta chain was carried out in a study of control samples from healthy donors and cancer patients (dated by TCRdb to 2018 to 2021). Trimming at the junction amounts to 2 bases on V and 4 bases on J, and the germline ends lie 23 bases apart. From its cysteine to its phenylalanine, the CDR3 spans 18 amino acids. Only CDR3 DNA is held: 54 bases, read in frame from base 1. Notes on this clone: Its antigen is not yet known. Base qualities are not at hand, and no much larger clone is one base apart.

Libraries were made using the immunoSEQ multiplex PCR assay. The source is immuneACCESS, and TCRdb retained only in-frame sequences with V and J called. Part of the clones is not carried over; for the studies checked, unresolved V genes explain less than half of this, and the remainder is unexplained. The sample table contains 100,000 to 150,000 clones; only one count was recorded for 80% to 95% of them. The leading ten clones occupy around 8.9% of the sample. The rearranged segments are TRBV23-1 and TRBJ1-2; the D segment cannot be called with confidence. TRBV23-1 counts as an open reading frame of uncertain function. The sample comprised blood. The sequence was obtained from a man aged 18 to 30 in good health. The CDR3 reads as follows: CASSQRMADWPLLYGYTF. At the DNA level, the sequence is TGCGCCAGCAGTCAAAGGATGGCGGATTGGCCTCTACTCTATGGCTACACCTTC.